A few counts support the clone carrying this TCR beta chain. The data were taken from a study of blood T cells in healthy people across ages. V dropped 2 bases and J dropped 11 bases, with 19 bases sitting between them. The V gene's germline CDR1 is MNHEY and CDR2 SMNVEV (reference sequence). This CDR3 is 15 amino acids long. The second PCR ran about 6 to 12 cycles with a sample-barcoded 5' primer and J-beta primers. Every single cDNA molecule received a tag from a template-switch adaptor with 12 random nucleotides. In TCRdb, the 5' RACE reads were re-called with MiXCR into one record per CDR3 protein. The data show roughly 1.6 million distinct CDR3 sequences, almost 35% seen once. Donor samples were obtained from healthy Caucasian individuals from Russia, aged about 6 to 100.

This clonotype was sampled from a woman under 40 in good health. Sequencing used blood. The chain couples TRBV27 to TRBJ1-5, with D tentatively TRBD1 (5 bases). This CDR3 reads CASSLRYDSPLAQHF. In DNA form, the CDR3 reads TGTGCCAGCAGTTTAAGATACGACAGTCCGTTGGCCCAGCATTTT.